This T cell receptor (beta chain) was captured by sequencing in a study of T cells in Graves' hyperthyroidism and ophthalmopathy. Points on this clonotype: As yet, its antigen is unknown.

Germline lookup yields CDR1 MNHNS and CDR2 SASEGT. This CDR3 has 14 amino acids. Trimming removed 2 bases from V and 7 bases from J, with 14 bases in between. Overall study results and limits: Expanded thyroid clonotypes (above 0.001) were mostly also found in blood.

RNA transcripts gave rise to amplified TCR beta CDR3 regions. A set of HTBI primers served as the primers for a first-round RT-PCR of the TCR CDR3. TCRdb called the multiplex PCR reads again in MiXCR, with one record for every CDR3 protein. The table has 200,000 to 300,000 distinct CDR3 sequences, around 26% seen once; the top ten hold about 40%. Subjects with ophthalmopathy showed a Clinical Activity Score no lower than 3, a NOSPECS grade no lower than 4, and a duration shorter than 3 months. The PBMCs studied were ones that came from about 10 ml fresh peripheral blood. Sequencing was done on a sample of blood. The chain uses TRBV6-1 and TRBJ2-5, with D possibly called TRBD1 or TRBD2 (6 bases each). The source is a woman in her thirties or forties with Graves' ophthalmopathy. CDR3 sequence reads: CASSESPGAGTQYF. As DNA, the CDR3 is TGTGCCAGCAGTGAATCCCCGGGGGCGGGGACCCAGTACTTC.